What follows are 4 T cell receptor beta chains derived from one specimen sequenced in a study of PD-1 blockade in classical Hodgkin lymphoma (dated by TCRdb to about 2020). Reading the label with the study, this specimen's time point is: cycle 1 day 1 (C1D1), immediately before nivolumab initiation. Every trial patient had relapsed after autologous stem cell transplantation, and cohorts A, B and C differed in prior brentuximab vedotin exposure. Library preparation employed the immunoSEQ multiplex PCR assay. What TCRdb holds here is the immuneACCESS table cut down to in-frame rearrangements. Part of the clones is not present; checked against another copy, under half of the missing clones reflect an unresolved V gene, and the others are unexplained. The sample includes around 40,000 clones, with less than 80% observed a single time. The ten largest account for 9.5% to 13% of the sample. The specimen was peripheral blood mononuclear cells (PBMCs), collected at baseline. The receptors come from a human donor with classical Hodgkin lymphoma.

This chain joins TRBV18 and TRBJ1-2, with D perhaps TRBD1 (5 bases). Trimming shortened V by 2 bases and J by 7 bases, and 17 bases separated the two germline ends. CDR1 and CDR2 from the germline V gene are KGHSH and LQKENI. The CDR3 loop spans 15 amino acids. Here the CDR3 reads CASSPYGGYDGGYTF. CDR3 nucleotide sequence: TGTGCCAGCTCACCATACGGGGGGTACGACGGTGGCTACACCTTC.

The chain combines TRBV25-1 with TRBJ2-7, with 8 bases identical to TRBD2. The CDR3 covers 15 residues. J lost 1 base, V lost 0 bases, and 2 bases had no gene match. Germline CDR1 and CDR2: MGHDK and SYGVNS. The CDR3: CASSEYTSGSYEQYF. The CDR3 coding sequence is TGTGCCAGCAGTGAATATACTAGCGGTTCCTACGAGCAGTACTTC.

This clone is a singleton in its sample. This rearrangement joins TRBV18 to TRBJ1-1; D gene uncertain. Germline CDR1 reads KGHSH; CDR2 reads LQKENI. Trimming pared 9 bases from V and 7 bases from J, leaving 21 bases between. The CDR3 runs to 14 residues. This CDR3 reads CARPPCLNYYEAFF. In DNA form, the CDR3 reads TGTGCCAGACCACCATGCCTAAATTACTATGAAGCTTTCTTT.

The chain is built from TRBV7-2 and TRBJ2-1; perhaps TRBD2 as D (5 bases). V was cut by 3 bases and J by 9 bases, with 21 bases left in between. Germline values: CDR1 SGHTA, CDR2 FQGNSA. The CDR3 runs to 16 residues. The CDR3 here is CASSFDRTSSQTEQFF. CDR3 in DNA: TGTGCCAGCAGCTTCGATCGGACCTCTAGCCAGACTGAGCAGTTCTTC.